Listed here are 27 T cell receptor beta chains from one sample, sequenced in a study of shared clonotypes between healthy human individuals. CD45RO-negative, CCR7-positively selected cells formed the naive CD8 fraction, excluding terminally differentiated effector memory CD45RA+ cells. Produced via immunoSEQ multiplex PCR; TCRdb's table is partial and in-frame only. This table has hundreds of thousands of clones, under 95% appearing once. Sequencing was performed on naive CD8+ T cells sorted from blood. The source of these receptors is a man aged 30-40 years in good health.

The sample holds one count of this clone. CDR3 in amino acids: CASSLRPGTGSDGAFF. CDR3 DNA: TGTGCCAGCAGCTTACGACCCGGGACAGGGTCTGATGGAGCTTTCTTT. The gene calls are TRBV7-9 and TRBJ1-1; 9 nucleotides align to TRBD1. Germline CDR1 SEHNR, CDR2 FQNEAQ (reference sequence). The CDR3 runs 16 residues. The trim removed 2 bases at V and 10 bases at J, leaving 14 bases unmatched.

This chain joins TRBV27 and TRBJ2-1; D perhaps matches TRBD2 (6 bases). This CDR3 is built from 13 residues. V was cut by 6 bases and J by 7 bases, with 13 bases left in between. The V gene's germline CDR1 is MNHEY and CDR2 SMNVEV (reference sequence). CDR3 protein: CASRGTADNEQFF. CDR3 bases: TGTGCCAGCAGGGGGACTGCCGATAATGAGCAGTTCTTC.

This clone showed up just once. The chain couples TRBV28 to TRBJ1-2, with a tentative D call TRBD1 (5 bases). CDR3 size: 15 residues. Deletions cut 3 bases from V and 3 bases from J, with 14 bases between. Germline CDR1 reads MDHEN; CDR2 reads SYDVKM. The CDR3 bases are TGTGCCAGCAGTTTGTACCAGCGGGGGGACTATGGCTACACCTTC. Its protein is CASSLYQRGDYGYTF.

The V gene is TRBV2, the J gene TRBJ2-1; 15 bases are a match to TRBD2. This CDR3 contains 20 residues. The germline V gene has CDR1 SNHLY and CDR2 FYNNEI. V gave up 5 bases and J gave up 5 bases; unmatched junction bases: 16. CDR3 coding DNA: TGTGCCAGCAGTCACCGCGGACTAGCGGGAGGGCCCGGTGTCGACAATGAGCAGTTCTTC. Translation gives CASSHRGLAGGPGVDNEQFF.

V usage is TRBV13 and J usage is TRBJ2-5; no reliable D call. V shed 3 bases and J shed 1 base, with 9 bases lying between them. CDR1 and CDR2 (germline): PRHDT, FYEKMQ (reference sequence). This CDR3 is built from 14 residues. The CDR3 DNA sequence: TGTGCCAGCAGCTTTAGGTTACCCCAAGAGACCCAGTACTTC. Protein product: CASSFRLPQETQYF. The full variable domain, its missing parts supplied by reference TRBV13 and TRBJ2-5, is AAGVIQSPRHLIKEKRETATLKCYPIPRHDTVYWYQQGPGQDPQFLISFYEKMQSDKGSIPDRFSAQQFSDYHSELNMSSLELGDSALYFCASSFRLPQETQYFGPGTRLLVL.

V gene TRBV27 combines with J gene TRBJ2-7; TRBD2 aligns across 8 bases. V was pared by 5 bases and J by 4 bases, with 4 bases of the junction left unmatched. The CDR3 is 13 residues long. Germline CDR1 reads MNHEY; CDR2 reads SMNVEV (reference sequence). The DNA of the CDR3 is TGTGCCAGCAGTCGGGGGGGCGGGTACGAGCAGTACTTC. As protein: CASSRGGGYEQYF.

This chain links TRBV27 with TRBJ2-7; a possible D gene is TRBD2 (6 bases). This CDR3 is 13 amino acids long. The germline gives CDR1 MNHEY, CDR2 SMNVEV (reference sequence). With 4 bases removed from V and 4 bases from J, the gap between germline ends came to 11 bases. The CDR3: CASSYLASYEQYF. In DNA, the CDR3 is TGTGCCAGCAGTTACCTAGCGTCATACGAGCAGTACTTC.

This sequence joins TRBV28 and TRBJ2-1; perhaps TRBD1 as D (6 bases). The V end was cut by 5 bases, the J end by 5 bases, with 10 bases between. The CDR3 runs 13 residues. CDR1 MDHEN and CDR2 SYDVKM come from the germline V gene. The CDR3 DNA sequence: TGTGCCAGCAGTCCGGGACACGACAATGAGCAGTTCTTC. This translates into CASSPGHDNEQFF.

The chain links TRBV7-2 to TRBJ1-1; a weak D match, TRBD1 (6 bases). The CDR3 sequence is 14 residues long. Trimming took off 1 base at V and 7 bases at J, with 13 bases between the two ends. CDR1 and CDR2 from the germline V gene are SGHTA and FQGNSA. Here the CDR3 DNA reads TGTGCCAGCAGCTTAGGGGACACCTACGTTGAAGCTTTCTTT. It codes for CASSLGDTYVEAFF. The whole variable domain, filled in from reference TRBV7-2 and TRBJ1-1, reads GAGVSQSPSNKVTEKGKDVELRCDPISGHTALYWYRQSLGQGLEFLIYFQGNSAPDKSGLPSDRFSAERTGGSVSTLTIQRTQQEDSAVYLCASSLGDTYVEAFFGQGTRLTVV.

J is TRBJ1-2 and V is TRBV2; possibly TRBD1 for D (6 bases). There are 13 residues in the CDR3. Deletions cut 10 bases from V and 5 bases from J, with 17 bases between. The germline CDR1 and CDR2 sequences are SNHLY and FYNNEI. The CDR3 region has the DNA TGTGCCACCTACGGGGGGGGGCCTTATGGCTACACCTTC. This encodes CATYGGGPYGYTF.

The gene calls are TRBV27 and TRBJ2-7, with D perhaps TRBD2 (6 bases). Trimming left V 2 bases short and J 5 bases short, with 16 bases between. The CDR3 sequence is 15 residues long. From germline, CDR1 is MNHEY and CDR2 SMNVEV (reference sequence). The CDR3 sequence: CASSLIQGGRDEQYF. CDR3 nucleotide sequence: TGTGCCAGCAGTTTAATCCAAGGAGGGCGCGACGAGCAGTACTTC.

The CDR3 reads CASTSGSVSYNEQFF. The CDR3 DNA reads as TGTGCCAGCACCTCCGGCAGCGTCTCCTACAATGAGCAGTTCTTC. This chain connects TRBV7-8 to TRBJ2-1; unclear D gene. Germline values: CDR1 SGHVS, CDR2 FQNEAQ. V lost 7 bases and J lost 0, with 13 bases in between. This CDR3 has 15 amino acids.

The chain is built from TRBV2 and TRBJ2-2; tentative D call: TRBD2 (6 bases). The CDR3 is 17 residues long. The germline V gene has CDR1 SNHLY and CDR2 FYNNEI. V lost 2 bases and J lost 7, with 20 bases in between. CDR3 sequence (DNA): TGTGCCAGCAGTGAACTCTTGACCTCCGGGACTGGCGGGGAGCTGTTTTTT. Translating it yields CASSELLTSGTGGELFF.

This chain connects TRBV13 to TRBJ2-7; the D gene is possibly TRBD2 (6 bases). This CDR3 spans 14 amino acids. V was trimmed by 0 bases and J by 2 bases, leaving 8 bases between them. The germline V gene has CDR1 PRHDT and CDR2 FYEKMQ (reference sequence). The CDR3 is CASSLGTGAYEQYF. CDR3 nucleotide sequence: TGTGCCAGCAGCTTAGGAACGGGAGCCTACGAGCAGTACTTC.

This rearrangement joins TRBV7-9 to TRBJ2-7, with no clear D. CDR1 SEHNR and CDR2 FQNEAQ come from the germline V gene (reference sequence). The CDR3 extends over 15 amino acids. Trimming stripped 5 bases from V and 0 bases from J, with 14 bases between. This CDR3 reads CASSHGPISSYEQYF. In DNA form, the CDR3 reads TGTGCCAGCAGCCACGGACCGATCAGCTCCTACGAGCAGTACTTC.

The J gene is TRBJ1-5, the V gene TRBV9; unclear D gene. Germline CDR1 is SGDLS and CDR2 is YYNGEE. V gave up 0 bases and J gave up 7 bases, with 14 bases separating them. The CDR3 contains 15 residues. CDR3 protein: CASSVAFGGVQPQHF. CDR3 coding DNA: TGTGCCAGCAGCGTAGCTTTTGGCGGAGTACAGCCCCAGCATTTT. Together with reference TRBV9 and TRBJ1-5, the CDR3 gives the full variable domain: DSGVTQTPKHLITATGQRVTLRCSPRSGDLSVYWYQQSLDQGLQFLIQYYNGEERAKGNILERFSAQQFPDLHSELNLSSLELGDSALYFCASSVAFGGVQPQHFGDGTRLSIL.

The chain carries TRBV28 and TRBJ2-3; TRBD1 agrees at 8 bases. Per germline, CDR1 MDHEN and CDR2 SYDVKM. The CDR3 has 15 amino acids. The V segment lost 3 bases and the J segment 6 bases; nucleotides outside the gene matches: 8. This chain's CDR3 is CASSFSGGSGDTQYF. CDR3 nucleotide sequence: TGTGCCAGCAGTTTTTCAGGGGGCTCTGGGGATACGCAGTATTTT. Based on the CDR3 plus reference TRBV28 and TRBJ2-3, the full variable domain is DVKVTQSSRYLVKRTGEKVFLECVQDMDHENMFWYRQDPGLGLRLIYFSYDVKMKEKGDIPEGYSVSREKKERFSLILESASTNQTSMYLCASSFSGGSGDTQYFGPGTRLTVL.

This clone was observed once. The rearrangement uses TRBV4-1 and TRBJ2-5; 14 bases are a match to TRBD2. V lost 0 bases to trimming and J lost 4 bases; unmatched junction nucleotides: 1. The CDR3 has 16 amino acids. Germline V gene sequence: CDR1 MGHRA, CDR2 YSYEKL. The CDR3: CASSQDGTSGRETQYF. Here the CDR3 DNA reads TGCGCCAGCAGCCAAGATGGGACTAGCGGGAGAGAGACCCAGTACTTC.

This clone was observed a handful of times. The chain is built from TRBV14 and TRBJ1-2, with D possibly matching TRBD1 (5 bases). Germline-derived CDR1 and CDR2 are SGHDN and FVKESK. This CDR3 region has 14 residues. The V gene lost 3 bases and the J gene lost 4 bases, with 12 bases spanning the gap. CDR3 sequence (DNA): TGTGCCAGCAGCCACGGCAGGGCAATCTATGGCTACACCTTC. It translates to CASSHGRAIYGYTF.

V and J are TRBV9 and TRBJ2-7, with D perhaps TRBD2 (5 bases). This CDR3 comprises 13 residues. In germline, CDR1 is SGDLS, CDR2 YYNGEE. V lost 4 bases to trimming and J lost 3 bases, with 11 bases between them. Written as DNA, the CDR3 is TGTGCCAGCAGCCCCGGCGGGTACTACGAGCAGTACTTC. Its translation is CASSPGGYYEQYF.

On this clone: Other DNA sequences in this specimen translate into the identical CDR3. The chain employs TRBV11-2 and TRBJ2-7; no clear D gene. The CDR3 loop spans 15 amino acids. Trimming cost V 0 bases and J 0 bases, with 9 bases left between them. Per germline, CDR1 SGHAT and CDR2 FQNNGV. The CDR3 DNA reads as TGTGCCAGCAGCTTAGAGGGTTCGCCCTCCTACGAGCAGTACTTC. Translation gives CASSLEGSPSYEQYF.

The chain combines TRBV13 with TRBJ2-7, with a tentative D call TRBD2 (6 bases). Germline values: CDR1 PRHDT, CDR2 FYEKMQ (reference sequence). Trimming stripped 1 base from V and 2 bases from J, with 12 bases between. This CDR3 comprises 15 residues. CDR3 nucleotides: TGTGCCAGCAGCTTAGCGGGACTCGTCACCTACGAGCAGTACTTC. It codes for CASSLAGLVTYEQYF.

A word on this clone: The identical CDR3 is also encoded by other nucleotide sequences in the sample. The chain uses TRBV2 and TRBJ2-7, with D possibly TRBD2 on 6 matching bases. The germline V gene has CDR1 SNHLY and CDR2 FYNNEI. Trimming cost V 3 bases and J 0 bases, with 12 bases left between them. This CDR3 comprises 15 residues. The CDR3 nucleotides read TGTGCCAGCAGTGATTTGGCGGGGAACTCCTACGAGCAGTACTTC. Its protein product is CASSDLAGNSYEQYF.

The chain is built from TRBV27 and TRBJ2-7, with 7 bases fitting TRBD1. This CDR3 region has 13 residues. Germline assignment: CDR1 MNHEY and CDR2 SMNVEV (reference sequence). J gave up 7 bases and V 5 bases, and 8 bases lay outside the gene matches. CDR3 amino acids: CASSPTGVWEQYF. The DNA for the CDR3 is TGTGCCAGCAGTCCTACAGGGGTGTGGGAGCAGTACTTC.

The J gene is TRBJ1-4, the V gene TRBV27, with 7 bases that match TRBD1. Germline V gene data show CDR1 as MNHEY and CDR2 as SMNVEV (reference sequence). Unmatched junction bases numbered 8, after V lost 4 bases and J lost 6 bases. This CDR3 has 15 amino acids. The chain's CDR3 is CASSSLGDSYEKLFF. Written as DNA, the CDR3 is TGTGCCAGCAGTTCCTTAGGGGACAGTTATGAAAAACTGTTTTTT.

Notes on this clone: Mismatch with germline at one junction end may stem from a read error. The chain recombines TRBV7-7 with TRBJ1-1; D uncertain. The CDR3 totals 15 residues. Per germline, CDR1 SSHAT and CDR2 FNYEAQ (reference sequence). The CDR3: CASSLDLKMNTEAFF. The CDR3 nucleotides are TGTGCTAGCAGCTTAGACCTAAAGATGAACACTGAAGCTTTCTTT. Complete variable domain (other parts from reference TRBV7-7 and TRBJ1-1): GAGVSQSPRYKVTKRGQDVTLRCDPISSHATLYWYQQALGQGPEFLTYFNYEAQPDKSGLPSDRFSAERPEGSISTLTIQRTEQRDSAMYRCASSLDLKMNTEAFFGQGTRLTVV.

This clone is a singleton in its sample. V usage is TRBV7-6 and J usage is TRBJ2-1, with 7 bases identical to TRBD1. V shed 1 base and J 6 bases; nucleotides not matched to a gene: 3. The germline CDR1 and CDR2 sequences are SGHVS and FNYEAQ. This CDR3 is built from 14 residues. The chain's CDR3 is CASSLVAGGNEQFF. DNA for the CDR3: TGTGCCAGCAGCTTAGTGGCAGGGGGCAATGAGCAGTTCTTC.